One and the same sample provided the 31 T cell receptor beta chains below, sequenced in a study of shared clonotypes between healthy human individuals. Profiling relied on immunoSEQ multiplex PCR, and the TCRdb table lists in-frame clones only, not all of them. Here the sample spans millions of clones, 85% to 95% being singletons. Material for sequencing was naive CD4+ T cells from PBMCs. Subset of the sample: CD45RA+ positively selected. Receptors originate from a man younger than 30 in good health. Some clones in this sample may be carry-over from other donors' samples.

This clone appeared once. The rearrangement joins TRBV9 to TRBJ1-1; D uncertain. V gave up 0 bases and J gave up 3 bases, with 9 bases separating them. The length of the CDR3 is 14 residues. Germline CDR1 and CDR2: SGDLS and YYNGEE. The CDR3 here is CASSVGEGYTEAFF. Written as DNA, the CDR3 is TGTGCCAGCAGCGTAGGGGAAGGATACACTGAAGCTTTCTTT.

The rearrangement joins TRBV4-2 to TRBJ1-1, with TRBD1 as a possible D gene (5 bases). V was clipped by 2 bases and J by 4 bases, with 11 bases between them. Per the germline V gene, CDR1 is LGHNA and CDR2 is YNFKEQ. The CDR3 runs to 14 residues. DNA for the CDR3: TGTGCCAGCAGCCAACTACCGGGGGGCACTGAAGCTTTCTTT. As protein: CASSQLPGGTEAFF.

This sequence joins TRBV5-6 and TRBJ2-7; D tentatively reads TRBD1 or TRBD2 (5 bases each). The CDR3 covers 18 residues. Germline assignment: CDR1 SGHDT and CDR2 YYEEEE. V was clipped by 6 bases and J by 2 bases, with 27 bases between them. For the CDR3, the DNA is TGTGCCAGCATCCTGGGATGGGGACGGGCTTCGGAAACCTACGAGCAGTACTTC. It yields the protein CASILGWGRASETYEQYF.

The chain employs TRBV5-1 and TRBJ2-5; 7 bases are a match to TRBD1. The CDR3 is 14 amino acids. The V segment lost 4 bases and the J segment 5 bases; nucleotides outside the gene matches: 8. CDR1 is SGHRS, CDR2 YFSETQ, per germline. CDR3 sequence: CASSKGQPLETQYF. The CDR3, as DNA: TGCGCCAGCAGCAAGGGACAGCCCTTGGAGACCCAGTACTTC.

The chain couples TRBV6-5 to TRBJ1-2, with D maybe TRBD1 (6 bases). The CDR3 totals 14 residues. CDR1 is MNHEY and CDR2 is SVGAGI in the germline V gene. Trimming removed 5 bases at V and 0 bases at J, with 10 bases between. The CDR3 DNA is TGTGCCAGCAGTCGACAGGCAGCTAACTATGGCTACACCTTC. It specifies CASSRQAANYGYTF.

This chain links TRBV5-1 with TRBJ1-3; tentatively, D is TRBD1 (5 bases). Trimming took off 4 bases at V and 0 bases at J, with 17 bases between the two ends. Germline loops: CDR1 SGHRS, CDR2 YFSETQ. The CDR3 totals 17 residues. The CDR3, as DNA: TGCGCCAGCAGCCCCCGTGCGGGGCTGGCCTCTGGAAACACCATATATTTT. It encodes CASSPRAGLASGNTIYF.

This sequence joins TRBV7-9 and TRBJ1-1; D is possibly TRBD1 (6 bases). The CDR3 spans 15 residues. Germline CDR1 and CDR2: SEHNR and FQNEAQ (reference sequence). Deletions cut 2 bases from V and 4 bases from J, with 14 bases between. Written as DNA, the CDR3 is TGTGCCAGCAGCTTAAATATACAGGGAGGCACTGAAGCTTTCTTT. Its translation: CASSLNIQGGTEAFF.

The chain uses TRBV28 and TRBJ1-4; possible D gene TRBD1, 5 bases. CDR3 length equals 13 residues. Trimming took 6 bases from V and 4 from J, leaving 9 bases between them. The germline V gene has CDR1 MDHEN and CDR2 SYDVKM. The CDR3, as DNA: TGTGCCAGCAGAGACAGTCTTAATGAAAAACTGTTTTTT. As protein: CASRDSLNEKLFF.

The chain recombines TRBV5-1 with TRBJ2-2, with 9 bases matching TRBD2. This CDR3 spans 16 amino acids. Germline values: CDR1 SGHRS, CDR2 YFSETQ. Trimming at V came to 4 bases and at J to 6 bases, leaving 10 bases not matched to a gene. The CDR3 nucleotides are TGCGCCAGCAGCCGGGGGCGGGAGGGCCTCGCCGGGGAGCTGTTTTTT. As protein: CASSRGREGLAGELFF.

The gene calls are TRBV6-5 and TRBJ2-7; D possibly corresponds to TRBD2 (7 bases). V was clipped by 8 bases and J by 0 bases, with 14 bases between them. Germline V gene sequence: CDR1 MNHEY, CDR2 SVGAGI. The CDR3 loop spans 14 amino acids. CDR3 in DNA: TGTGCCAGCGGGGAGGGGACAAGCTCCTACGAGCAGTACTTC. Protein sequence: CASGEGTSSYEQYF.

This clone was found once. The chain couples TRBV19 to TRBJ2-7; either TRBD1 or TRBD2 may supply D (6 bases each). This CDR3 comprises 15 residues. CDR1 and CDR2 (germline): LNHDA, SQIVND (reference sequence). Trimming removed 7 bases at V and 2 bases at J, with 18 bases between. In DNA form, the CDR3 reads TGTGCCAGTAACCCTGGGACGGGGGCGGCCTACGAGCAGTACTTC. Encoded protein: CASNPGTGAAYEQYF.

V gene TRBV18 combines with J gene TRBJ1-5; 7 positions match TRBD1. Unmatched junction bases numbered 4, after V lost 3 bases and J lost 5 bases. The CDR3 covers 14 residues. From germline, CDR1 is KGHSH and CDR2 LQKENI. In DNA form, the CDR3 reads TGTGCCAGCTCACCCATCCAGGGGGATCAGCCCCAGCATTTT. It is translated as CASSPIQGDQPQHF.

Turning to this clone: The sample carries other DNA sequences with the same CDR3. V and J are TRBV7-9 and TRBJ2-5; D unresolved. The germline V gene encodes CDR1 SEHNR and CDR2 FQNEAQ (reference sequence). With 2 bases removed from V and 2 bases from J, the gap between germline ends came to 6 bases. The CDR3 sequence is 13 residues long. The chain's CDR3 is CASSLSGQETQYF. The CDR3 nucleotides read TGTGCCAGCAGCTTATCCGGGCAAGAGACCCAGTACTTC.

The chain employs TRBV5-1 and TRBJ2-1, with 7 bases lining up with TRBD2. CDR3 length equals 13 residues. Trimming at V came to 4 bases and at J to 3 bases, leaving 1 base not matched to a gene. Germline assignment: CDR1 SGHRS and CDR2 YFSETQ. This chain's CDR3 is CASSERGYNEQFF. The CDR3 DNA reads TGCGCCAGCAGCGAGCGGGGCTACAATGAGCAGTTCTTC.

The chain joins TRBV6-4 to TRBJ1-1; TRBD1 might be the D (5 bases). CDR1 and CDR2 from the germline V gene are MRHNA and SNTAGT. Deletions cut 4 bases from V and 0 bases from J, with 6 bases between. This CDR3 region has 13 residues. This CDR3 reads CASSVRVNTEAFF. The CDR3 DNA reads as TGTGCCAGCAGTGTCAGGGTGAACACTGAAGCTTTCTTT.

The V and J genes are TRBV5-1 and TRBJ2-2; D might be TRBD2 (7 bases). CDR1 and CDR2 from the germline V gene are SGHRS and YFSETQ. CDR3 length: 16 amino acids. V lost 4 bases to trimming and J lost 4 bases, with 17 bases between them. CDR3 in amino acids: CASSQRGHGGTGELFF. The CDR3, as DNA: TGCGCCAGCAGCCAGCGGGGACACGGCGGCACCGGGGAGCTGTTTTTT.

J is TRBJ2-5 and V is TRBV5-1; 7 nucleotides line up with TRBD1. J lost 5 bases, V lost 2 bases, and 9 bases had no gene match. The CDR3 contains 15 residues. Germline V lookup: CDR1 SGHRS, CDR2 YFSETQ. The CDR3 region has the DNA TGCGCCAGCAGCTTCACGGGACAGCGGACGGAGACCCAGTACTTC. Protein product: CASSFTGQRTETQYF.

In DNA form, the CDR3 reads TGCGCCAGCAGCTTGATTGGTAGCGGGAGGGCCGACACCGGGGAGCTGTTTTTT. It translates to CASSLIGSGRADTGELFF. The chain combines TRBV5-1 with TRBJ2-2; TRBD2 aligns across 11 bases. This CDR3 spans 18 amino acids. Germline CDR1 and CDR2: SGHRS and YFSETQ. V gave up 1 base and J gave up 3 bases; unmatched junction bases: 8. Variable domain in full (rest from reference TRBV5-1 and TRBJ2-2): KAGVTQTPRYLIKTRGQQVTLSCSPISGHRSVSWYQQTPGQGLQFLFEYFSETQRNKGNFPGRFSGRQFSNSRSEMNVSTLELGDSALYLCASSLIGSGRADTGELFFGEGSRLTVL.

This clone was found once. This sequence joins TRBV2 and TRBJ2-3, with D tentatively TRBD2 (6 bases). The CDR3 totals 13 residues. V lost 8 bases and J 3 bases, leaving 12 bases between the germline ends. Germline values: CDR1 SNHLY, CDR2 FYNNEI. The CDR3 is CASARDLTDTQYF. CDR3 sequence (DNA): TGTGCCAGCGCGCGGGATTTGACAGATACGCAGTATTTT.

About this clone: In the same sample, other DNA sequences code for this CDR3. This rearrangement joins TRBV29-1 to TRBJ1-5; 10 positions agree with TRBD1. The CDR3 is 13 amino acids. The V gene end was trimmed by 5 bases and the J gene end by 5 bases; junction bases not matched to a gene: 3. Germline V lookup: CDR1 SQVTM, CDR2 ANQGSEA. CDR3 coding DNA: TGCAGCGTTTCCGGGACAGGGGATCAGCCCCAGCATTTT. It codes for CSVSGTGDQPQHF.

This chain uses TRBV28 with TRBJ2-1, with 7 bases that match TRBD2. The CDR3 extends over 15 amino acids. Trimming took 4 bases from V and 0 from J; bases not matched to a gene: 3. CDR1 and CDR2 from the germline V gene are MDHEN and SYDVKM. CDR3 coding DNA: TGTGCCAGCAGTTCTAGACTAGCCTCCTACAATGAGCAGTTCTTC. It encodes CASSSRLASYNEQFF.

The chain combines TRBV6-5 with TRBJ2-5; D is perhaps TRBD1 (5 bases). Per germline, CDR1 MNHEY and CDR2 SVGAGI. CDR3 size: 12 residues. V was trimmed by 8 bases and J by 1 base, leaving 8 bases between them. CDR3 region: CASGAVQETQYF. CDR3 DNA sequence: TGTGCCAGCGGGGCAGTCCAAGAGACCCAGTACTTC.

In this sample, this clone turned up a few times. The V and J genes are TRBV28 and TRBJ1-5; a weak D match, TRBD1 (5 bases). The germline CDR1 and CDR2 sequences are MDHEN and SYDVKM. Trimming cost V 8 bases and J 5 bases, with 19 bases left between them. The CDR3 runs to 15 residues. Here the CDR3 DNA reads TGTGCCAGCCGTGATGGGCAAGGGACCTATCAGCCCCAGCATTTT. This codes for CASRDGQGTYQPQHF.

V gene TRBV2 combines with J gene TRBJ2-1; D not resolved. The CDR3 has 13 residues. With 5 bases removed from V and 4 bases from J, the gap between germline ends came to 9 bases. The germline V gene encodes CDR1 SNHLY and CDR2 FYNNEI. CDR3 nucleotide sequence: TGTGCCAGCAGTTTGGACCAGTACAATGAGCAGTTCTTC. Translating gives CASSLDQYNEQFF. Complete variable domain (other parts from reference TRBV2 and TRBJ2-1): EPEVTQTPSHQVTQMGQEVILRCVPISNHLYFYWYRQILGQKVEFLVSFYNNEISEKSEIFDDQFSVERPDGSNFTLKIRSTKLEDSAMYFCASSLDQYNEQFFGPGTRLTVL.

The V call is TRBV18, the J call TRBJ2-1; D uncertain. The germline V gene has CDR1 KGHSH and CDR2 LQKENI. Trimming left V 2 bases short and J 10 bases short, with 9 bases between. CDR3 length: 12 amino acids. In DNA, the CDR3 is TGTGCCAGCTCACCAACTCCCGGCGAGCAGTTCTTC. Protein product: CASSPTPGEQFF.

This clone was recorded once. The J gene is TRBJ1-1, the V gene TRBV30; D uncertain. The CDR3 extends over 13 amino acids. Germline loops: CDR1 GTSNPN, CDR2 SVGIG (reference sequence). V was cut by 3 bases and J by 0 bases, with 8 bases left in between. The CDR3 protein is CAWRIRLNTEAFF. The CDR3, as DNA: TGTGCCTGGAGAATTCGGCTGAACACTGAAGCTTTCTTT.

The rearrangement uses TRBV15 and TRBJ1-1; D gene ambiguous. Trimming cost V 4 bases and J 0 bases, with 18 bases left between them. The CDR3 runs 17 residues. Per the germline V gene, CDR1 is LNHNV and CDR2 is YYDKDF (reference sequence). The CDR3 coding sequence is TGTGCCACCAGCAAATCGGGTTGGGAAGATATGAACACTGAAGCTTTCTTT. Its protein product is CATSKSGWEDMNTEAFF.

The chain combines TRBV28 with TRBJ2-1; 9 nucleotides agree with TRBD1. CDR3 length: 17 amino acids. J gave up 4 bases and V 5 bases, and 12 bases lay outside the gene matches. The germline CDR1 and CDR2 sequences are MDHEN and SYDVKM. The CDR3 bases are TGTGCCAGCAGTCCACGGACCTGGGACAGGGATTACAATGAGCAGTTCTTC. Amino acid sequence: CASSPRTWDRDYNEQFF.

The chain has TRBV7-2 and TRBJ2-1, with TRBD2 matching over 14 bases. The V segment lost 3 bases and the J segment 7 bases; nucleotides outside the gene matches: 11. Germline V gene sequence: CDR1 SGHTA, CDR2 FQGNSA. The CDR3 covers 18 residues. The CDR3: CASSFSGQGLAGENEQFF. DNA of the CDR3: TGTGCCAGCAGCTTTAGTGGCCAGGGACTAGCGGGAGAGAATGAGCAGTTCTTC.

As DNA, the CDR3 is TGTGCCAGCAACCCGCCGGGGAGGGAGACCCAGTACTTC. It encodes CASNPPGRETQYF. The chain recombines TRBV28 with TRBJ2-5; D is perhaps TRBD2 (6 bases). The CDR3 is 13 residues long. Per germline, CDR1 MDHEN and CDR2 SYDVKM. V was pared by 7 bases and J by 5 bases, with 14 bases between.

The J gene is TRBJ2-3, the V gene TRBV10-2; weak D call: TRBD2 (6 bases). V lost 4 bases and J 5 bases, leaving 16 bases between the germline ends. The germline CDR1 and CDR2 sequences are WSHSY and SAAADI. This CDR3 comprises 15 residues. DNA of the CDR3: TGCGCCAGCAGTGGGGGACTCAATATTGTAGATACGCAGTATTTT. This encodes CASSGGLNIVDTQYF.